Shown below are 21 T cell receptor beta chains from a single sample sequenced in a study of yellow fever vaccine responses in identical twins. Via MiXCR, TCRdb re-called the RT-PCR reads, giving one row per CDR3 protein. In the table there are about 11,000 distinct CDR3 sequences, around 77% of which are singletons. The sequences come from T cells from blood (PBMCs), unsorted or a sorted subset (not recorded which), collected before or after yellow fever vaccination (not recorded which). The receptors were sampled from a woman aged 18-29 years who received the yellow fever vaccine.

This chain joins TRBV12-3 or TRBV12-4 and TRBJ2-3, with TRBD2 matching over 7 bases. Trimming removed 7 bases from V and 5 bases from J; junction bases left unmatched: 9. The CDR3 length is 14 residues. The CDR3 loop is CASILGLEQDTQYF. CDR3 DNA sequence: TGTGCCAGCATCCTCGGACTAGAACAAGATACGCAGTATTTT.

The chain links TRBV11-1 to TRBJ2-1; 13 bases map to TRBD2. The CDR3 length is 16 residues. The V and J ends lost 7 bases and 9 bases, in that order; junction bases with no gene match: 12. Germline loops: CDR1 SGHAT, CDR2 FQDESV (reference sequence). CDR3 amino acids: CASNPRGTSGVVEQFF. The CDR3 DNA reads as TGTGCCAGCAACCCACGCGGGACTAGCGGGGTGGTTGAGCAGTTCTTC.

V usage is TRBV18 and J usage is TRBJ2-5; D is undetermined. From germline, CDR1 is KGHSH and CDR2 LQKENI. V dropped 2 bases and J dropped 2 bases, with 9 bases sitting between them. The CDR3 loop spans 14 amino acids. The CDR3 sequence: CASSPGDTQETQYF. CDR3 nucleotide sequence: TGTGCCAGCTCACCAGGAGACACACAAGAGACCCAGTACTTC.

This chain joins TRBV4-1 and TRBJ2-1; perhaps D is TRBD1 or TRBD2 (5 bases each). Per the germline V gene, CDR1 is MGHRA and CDR2 is YSYEKL. Trimming stripped 6 bases from V and 9 bases from J, with 18 bases between. CDR3 length equals 14 residues. The CDR3 here is CASSVRSRDGEQFF. The CDR3 DNA is TGCGCCAGCAGTGTCAGGTCCAGGGACGGTGAGCAGTTCTTC.

This clonotype occurred a few times. CDR3: CATSLGRGEQYF. The CDR3 DNA reads TGTGCCACCAGTTTAGGGCGCGGCGAGCAGTACTTC. The chain links TRBV24-1 to TRBJ2-7; no firm D call. Trimming cost V 6 bases and J 6 bases, with 11 bases left between them. This CDR3 has 12 amino acids. The germline V gene has CDR1 KGHDR and CDR2 SFDVKD.

This clonotype was picked up a small number of times. The CDR3 loop reads CASQRLAGTDTQYF. The DNA for the CDR3 is TGCGCCAGCCAAAGACTAGCAGGCACAGATACGCAGTATTTT. This sequence joins TRBV10-2 and TRBJ2-3; TRBD2 matches at 7 bases. CDR1 and CDR2 from the germline V gene are WSHSY and SAAADI. The CDR3 is made up of 14 amino acids. V trimming: 8 bases; J trimming: 1 base; junction bases outside the gene matches: 6.

This chain links TRBV2 with TRBJ2-1; D ambiguous. The V gene lost 4 bases and the J gene lost 5 bases, with 6 bases spanning the gap. Germline CDR1 is SNHLY and CDR2 is FYNNEI. The CDR3 totals 12 residues. CDR3 protein: CASSVYNNEQFF. The DNA for the CDR3 is TGTGCCAGCAGTGTGTACAACAATGAGCAGTTCTTC.

J is TRBJ2-1 and V is TRBV11-1; 14 bases line up with TRBD2. Germline V gene sequence: CDR1 SGHAT, CDR2 FQDESV (reference sequence). The CDR3 contains 21 residues. V lost 3 bases and J lost 0; bases outside the gene matches: 13. CDR3 protein: CASSFPFGGLAGASSYNEQFF. The CDR3, as DNA: TGTGCCAGCAGCTTCCCCTTCGGGGGACTAGCGGGGGCCAGCTCCTACAATGAGCAGTTCTTC.

CDR3 region: CASRSSGGTQETQYF. The CDR3 DNA reads as TGTGCCAGCAGGAGCAGCGGGGGGACACAAGAGACCCAGTACTTC. This chain connects TRBV12-3 or TRBV12-4 to TRBJ2-5, with 9 bases lining up with TRBD2. Trimming at V came to 6 bases and at J to 2 bases, leaving 7 bases not matched to a gene. The CDR3 is made up of 15 amino acids.

Written as DNA, the CDR3 is TGCGCCAGCAGCCCTGGCAGGGCCTATGGCTACACCTTC. Translated, it gives CASSPGRAYGYTF. The chain links TRBV4-1 to TRBJ1-2, with D possibly matching TRBD1 (5 bases). Germline V gene data show CDR1 as MGHRA and CDR2 as YSYEKL. This CDR3 region has 13 residues. Trimming left V 4 bases short and J 4 bases short, with 10 bases between.

The chain is built from TRBV6-4 and TRBJ2-1; TRBD2 matches at 8 bases. CDR3 size: 17 residues. J lost 4 bases, V lost 2 bases, and 10 bases had no gene match. Germline CDR1 MRHNA, CDR2 SNTAGT. CDR3 in DNA: TGTGCCAGCAGTGACCCAATCGAGCGGGAGACTTACAATGAGCAGTTCTTC. This encodes CASSDPIERETYNEQFF.

The rearrangement uses TRBV4-2 and TRBJ2-1; D unclear. This CDR3 contains 14 residues. The germline gives CDR1 LGHNA, CDR2 YNFKEQ. Trimming took off 0 bases at V and 8 bases at J, with 11 bases between the two ends. CDR3 in amino acids: CASSQEQRGYEQFF. CDR3 DNA sequence: TGTGCCAGCAGCCAAGAGCAGCGAGGTTATGAGCAGTTCTTC.

This sequence joins TRBV9 and TRBJ2-1, with a tentative D call TRBD2 (6 bases). This CDR3 region has 15 residues. Germline V gene lookup returns CDR1 SGDLS and CDR2 YYNGEE. The ends were cut back, 4 bases at V and 1 base at J, with 12 bases in the middle. In DNA form, the CDR3 reads TGTGCCAGCAGCTACCGGGACTCATCCTACAATGAGCAGTTCTTC. This translates into CASSYRDSSYNEQFF. The full variable domain, completed using reference TRBV9 and TRBJ2-1, is DSGVTQTPKHLITATGQRVTLRCSPRSGDLSVYWYQQSLDQGLQFLIQYYNGEERAKGNILERFSAQQFPDLHSELNLSSLELGDSALYFCASSYRDSSYNEQFFGPGTRLTVL.

This clonotype was seen a single time. The chain couples TRBV4-2 to TRBJ2-3; 8 positions agree with TRBD1. With 0 bases clipped from V and 4 bases from J, the junction kept 3 bases outside the gene matches. The CDR3 extends over 15 amino acids. CDR1 and CDR2 (germline): LGHNA, YNFKEQ. CDR3 nucleotides: TGTGCCAGCAGCCAAGACAGGGGGCAACCAGATACGCAGTATTTT. This sequence encodes CASSQDRGQPDTQYF.

This clonotype was detected once. This chain links TRBV18 with TRBJ1-2, with D hard to call. The V gene's germline CDR1 is KGHSH and CDR2 LQKENI. V was trimmed by 1 base and J by 4 bases, leaving 13 bases between them. This CDR3 contains 15 residues. The CDR3 DNA is TGTGCCAGCTCACCACAGATTCCTATGGGCTATGGCTACACCTTC. It codes for CASSPQIPMGYGYTF.

This clonotype was observed a handful of times. The rearrangement uses TRBV6-2 or TRBV6-3 and TRBJ1-1; tentatively, D is TRBD1 (6 bases). Germline V lookup: CDR1 MNHEY, CDR2 SVGEGT. This CDR3 comprises 15 residues. Trimming took off 2 bases at V and 4 bases at J, with 14 bases between the two ends. CDR3 loop: CASSYRTDSPTEAFF. The CDR3 DNA sequence: TGTGCCAGCAGTTACCGGACAGACTCCCCCACTGAAGCTTTCTTT.

The gene calls are TRBV2 and TRBJ2-2, with 8 bases identical to TRBD1. Trimming cost V 11 bases and J 6 bases; bases outside gene matches: 5. CDR3 length: 12 residues. Germline CDR1 SNHLY, CDR2 FYNNEI. The CDR3 DNA is TGTGCCGAACAGACAGGGGCCGGGGAGCTGTTTTTT. Translation: CAEQTGAGELFF. The full variable domain, its missing parts supplied by reference TRBV2 and TRBJ2-2, is EPEVTQTPSHQVTQMGQEVILRCVPISNHLYFYWYRQILGQKVEFLVSFYNNEISEKSEIFDDQFSVERPDGSNFTLKIRSTKLEDSAMYFCAEQTGAGELFFGEGSRLTVL.

The chain joins TRBV11-3 to TRBJ1-1, with 7 bases fitting TRBD1. Per germline, CDR1 SGHNT and CDR2 YENEEA. The CDR3 totals 13 residues. Losses at the gene ends were 6 bases for V and 1 base for J; bases not matched to a gene: 2. CDR3 residues: CASSYRGNTEAFF. CDR3 in DNA: TGTGCCAGCAGTTACAGGGGGAACACTGAAGCTTTCTTT.

The chain is built from TRBV6-2 or TRBV6-3 and TRBJ2-3; the D call may be TRBD1 or TRBD2 (5 bases each). The V end lost 3 bases, the J end lost 4 bases, and 17 bases lay between the germline ends. The CDR3 extends over 16 amino acids. Germline values: CDR1 MNHEY, CDR2 SVGEGT. The DNA for the CDR3 is TGTGCCAGCAGTTATACGGAAGGGGACGGGCCAGATACGCAGTATTTT. Translated: CASSYTEGDGPDTQYF.

This chain links TRBV13 with TRBJ2-5; D is undetermined. The CDR3 extends over 14 amino acids. Trimming took 2 bases from V and 1 from J, leaving 8 bases between them. CDR1 and CDR2 (germline): PRHDT, FYEKMQ (reference sequence). In DNA form, the CDR3 reads TGTGCCAGCAGCTTATTTGGCAGCCAAGAGACCCAGTACTTC. Translation gives CASSLFGSQETQYF. Drawing the rest from reference TRBV13 and TRBJ2-5, the complete variable domain is AAGVIQSPRHLIKEKRETATLKCYPIPRHDTVYWYQQGPGQDPQFLISFYEKMQSDKGSIPDRFSAQQFSDYHSELNMSSLELGDSALYFCASSLFGSQETQYFGPGTRLLVL.

This clonotype was recorded once. This rearrangement joins TRBV29-1 to TRBJ1-2; 10 bases line up with TRBD1. Per germline, CDR1 SQVTM and CDR2 ANQGSEA. Trimming took 6 bases from V and 6 from J; bases not matched to a gene: 4. The CDR3 has 12 residues. CDR3 bases: TGCAGCGTCCCCGGGACAGGGGATGGCTACACCTTC. It is translated as CSVPGTGDGYTF.